This TCR beta chain was profiled in a study of shared clonotypes between healthy human individuals. Overall study findings and caveats: Around 5.4% of naive CD4 clonotypes were common to a few donors.

CDR3 length: 15 residues. Germline V gene lookup returns CDR1 SGDLS and CDR2 YYNGEE. Trimming shortened V by 3 bases and J by 9 bases, and 21 bases separated the two germline ends. Remarks on this clone: What it binds is not known.

The assay was carried out at the deep level. The protocol was immunoSEQ multiplex PCR, while the TCRdb copy is restricted to in-frame clones and leaves out a portion. Here the sample spans about 2.5 million clones, 85% to 95% being singletons. Sequencing input: naive CD4+ T cells from PBMCs. Subset indicated: CD45RA+ positively selected. The chain combines TRBV9 with TRBJ2-5; tentatively, D is TRBD1 or TRBD2 (6 bases each). This clonotype was sampled from a man aged 18 to 35 in good health. Some clones in this sample may be carry-over from other donors' samples. In nucleotides, the CDR3 is TGTGCCAGCAGCGCTCGGGGGCCGCGGCCAGTGGCCCAGTACTTC. Protein product: CASSARGPRPVAQYF.